This T cell receptor (beta chain) was recorded in a study of shared clonotypes between healthy human individuals. Study conclusions and caveats: Depth was large, yet rarefaction showed that sorted-subset sequencing was incomplete. Of the naive CD4 clonotypes, around 4.8% were shared across a few donors. Having only a few donors restricted how much genetic and exposure-history diversity was captured.

Only CD45RO-negative cells positively selected for CCR7 counted as naive CD8 cells, so terminally differentiated effector memory CD45RA+ cells were excluded. Details on this clone: The antigen is not known.

Here immunoSEQ multiplex PCR was the method, and the copy in TCRdb shows in-frame clones only, minus some. The sample holds about 2.1 million clones, around 95% seen once. The CDR3 extends over 14 amino acids. CDR1 and CDR2 from the germline V gene are MNHNY and SVGAGI (reference sequence). Trimming cost V 8 bases and J 4 bases, with 17 bases left between them. The J gene is TRBJ1-1, the V gene TRBV6-6; TRBD1 is a possible D gene (6 bases). Sample: naive CD8+ T cells from PBMCs. This receptor was identified in a young man in good health. Some clones in this sample may be carry-over from other donors' samples. This CDR3 reads CASRAGAAGTEAFF. The DNA for the CDR3 is TGTGCCAGCCGCGCGGGGGCAGCGGGCACTGAAGCTTTCTTT.